This TCR beta chain comes out of a study of shared clonotypes between healthy human individuals. At the level of the study: Three CD4 naive, three CD4 memory, two CD8 naive and one CD8 memory plate were used per donor. General observations from the study: Non-shared clonotypes displayed generation probabilities falling below those of clonotypes present in all four donors.

This CDR3 is built from 17 residues. Germline values: CDR1 SGHDT, CDR2 YYEEEE. The ends lost 3 bases at V and 0 bases at J; junction bases unmatched: 7. The data were produced by immunoSEQ multiplex PCR, yet TCRdb's version contains in-frame clones alone and is incomplete. This sample carries roughly 1,800,000 clones, approximately 94% of them seen once, and the ten largest clones take approximately 1.2%. Terminally differentiated effector memory CD45RA+ cells were left out of the naive CD8 fraction, which was CD45RO-negative and positively selected for CCR7. Healthy HIV-negative adults with no recent acute infections or vaccinations were recruited as donors. Turning to this clone: Its antigen is currently unknown.

The rearrangement uses TRBV5-6 and TRBJ2-1; the match to TRBD1 covers 9 bases. This clonotype originated in a man between 18 and 35 years old in good health. Specimen: naive CD8+ T cells sorted from blood. The CDR3 nucleotides are TGTGCCAGCAGCTCCTTTACAGGGGGCTACTCCTACAATGAGCAGTTCTTC. It translates to CASSSFTGGYSYNEQFF.